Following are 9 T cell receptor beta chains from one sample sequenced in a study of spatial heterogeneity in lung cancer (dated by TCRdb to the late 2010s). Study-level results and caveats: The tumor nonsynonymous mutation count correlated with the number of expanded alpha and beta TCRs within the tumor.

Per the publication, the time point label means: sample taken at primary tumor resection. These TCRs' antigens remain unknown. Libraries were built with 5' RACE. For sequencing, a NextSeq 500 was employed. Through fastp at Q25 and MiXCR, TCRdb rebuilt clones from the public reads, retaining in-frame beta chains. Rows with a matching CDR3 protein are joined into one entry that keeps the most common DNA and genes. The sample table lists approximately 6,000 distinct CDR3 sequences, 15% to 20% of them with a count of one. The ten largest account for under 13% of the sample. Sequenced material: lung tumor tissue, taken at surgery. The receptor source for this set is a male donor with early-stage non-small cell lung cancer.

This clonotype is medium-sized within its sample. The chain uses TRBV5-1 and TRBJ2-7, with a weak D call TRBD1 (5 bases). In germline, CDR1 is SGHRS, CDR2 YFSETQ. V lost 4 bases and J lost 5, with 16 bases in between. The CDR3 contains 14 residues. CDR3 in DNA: TGCGCCAGCAGCACCCGGACAAGCAGCGACGAGCAGTACTTC. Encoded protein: CASSTRTSSDEQYF.

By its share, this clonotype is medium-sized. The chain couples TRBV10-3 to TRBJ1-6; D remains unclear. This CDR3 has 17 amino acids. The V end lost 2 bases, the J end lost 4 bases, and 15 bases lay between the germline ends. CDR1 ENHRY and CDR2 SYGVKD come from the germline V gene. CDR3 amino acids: CAISEPRARRYNSPLHF. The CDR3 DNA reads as TGTGCCATCAGTGAGCCCCGGGCCCGACGGTATAATTCACCCCTCCACTTT.

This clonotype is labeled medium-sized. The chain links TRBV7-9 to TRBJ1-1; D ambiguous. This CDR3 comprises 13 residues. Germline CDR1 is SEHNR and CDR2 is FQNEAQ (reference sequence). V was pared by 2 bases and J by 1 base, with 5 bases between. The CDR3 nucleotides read TGTGCCAGCAGCTTAACTGCGAACACTGAAGCTTTCTTT. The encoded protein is CASSLTANTEAFF.

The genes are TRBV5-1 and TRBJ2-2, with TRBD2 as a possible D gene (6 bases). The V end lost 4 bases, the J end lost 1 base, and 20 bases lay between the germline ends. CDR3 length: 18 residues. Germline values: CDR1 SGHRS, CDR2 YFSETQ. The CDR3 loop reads CASSTRPSTSLNTGELFF. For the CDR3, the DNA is TGCGCCAGCAGCACACGCCCGTCCACTAGCTTGAACACCGGGGAGCTGTTTTTT.

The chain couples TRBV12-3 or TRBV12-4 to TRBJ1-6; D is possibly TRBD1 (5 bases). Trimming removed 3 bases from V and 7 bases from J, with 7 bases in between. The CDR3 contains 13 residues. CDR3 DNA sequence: TGTGCCAGCAGTTTGCAGGGAAATTCACCCCTCCACTTT. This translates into CASSLQGNSPLHF.

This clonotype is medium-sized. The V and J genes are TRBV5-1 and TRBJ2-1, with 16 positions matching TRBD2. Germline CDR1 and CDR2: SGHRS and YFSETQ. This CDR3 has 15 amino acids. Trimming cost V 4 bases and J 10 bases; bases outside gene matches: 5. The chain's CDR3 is CASSTGTSGGAEQFF. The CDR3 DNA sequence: TGCGCCAGCAGCACCGGGACTAGCGGGGGGGCCGAGCAGTTCTTC.

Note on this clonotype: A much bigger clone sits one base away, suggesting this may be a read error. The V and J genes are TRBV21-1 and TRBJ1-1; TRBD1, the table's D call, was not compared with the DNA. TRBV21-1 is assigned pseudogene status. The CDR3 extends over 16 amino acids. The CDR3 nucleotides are TGTGCCAGCATCCCTAGGGACAGGGGGGAGAACACTGCAGCTTTCTTT. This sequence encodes CASIPRDRGENTAAFF.

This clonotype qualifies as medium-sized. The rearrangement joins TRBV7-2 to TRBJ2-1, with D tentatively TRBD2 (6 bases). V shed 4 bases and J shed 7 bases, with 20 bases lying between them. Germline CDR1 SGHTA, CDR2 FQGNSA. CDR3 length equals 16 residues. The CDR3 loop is CASSSNPGRHRNEQFF. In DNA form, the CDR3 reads TGTGCCAGCAGCTCTAACCCGGGGAGGCACAGGAATGAGCAGTTCTTC.

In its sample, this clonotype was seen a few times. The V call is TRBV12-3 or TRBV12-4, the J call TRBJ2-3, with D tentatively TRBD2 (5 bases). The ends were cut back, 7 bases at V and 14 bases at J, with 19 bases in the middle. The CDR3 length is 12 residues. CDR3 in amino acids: CASNREGREWYF. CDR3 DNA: TGTGCCAGCAACCGTGAGGGAAGGGAGTGGTATTTT.